The clone carrying this T cell receptor (beta chain) came up many times. This record belongs to a study of T cells in Graves' hyperthyroidism and ophthalmopathy. TCR beta CDR3 region amplification was performed from RNA transcripts. HTBI primers were used for first-round RT-PCR of the TCR CDR3. TCRdb re-analysed the multiplex PCR reads in MiXCR, keeping a single row per CDR3 protein. The sample has under 600,000 distinct CDR3 sequences, more than 15% seen once; the top ten hold roughly 3.3%. The CDR3 is 12 amino acids. Trimming took off 5 bases at V and 5 bases at J, with 7 bases between the two ends. Germline V gene data show CDR1 as GTSNPN and CDR2 as SVGIG (reference sequence).

Sequenced sample: blood. V gene TRBV30 combines with J gene TRBJ1-6; unclear D gene. The TCR sequence derives from a woman aged 40 to 50 with Graves' ophthalmopathy. The CDR3 here is CAWGINNSPLHF. CDR3 DNA: TGTGCCTGGGGTATCAATAATTCACCCCTCCACTTT. Using reference TRBV30 and TRBJ1-6 for the parts outside the CDR3, the full variable domain is SQTIHQWPATLVQPVGSPLSLECTVEGTSNPNLYWYRQAAGRGLQLLFYSVGIGQISSEVPQNLSASRPQDRQFILSSKKLLLSDSGFYLCAWGINNSPLHFGNGTRLTVT.